This T cell receptor beta chain was obtained from a study of beta chain features in type 1 diabetes. Study-wide points: Within each of all four CD4+ subsets, Type 1 diabetes patients had TCRB CDR3s that were moderately but significantly shorter.

Every bit of the isolated RNA underwent reverse transcription, so sequencing read expressed TCRB transcripts. Measured with immunoSEQ multiplex PCR; TCRdb has only the in-frame clones, and not every one. The profile shows tens of thousands of clones, about 70% of them singletons. This clone was seen a handful of times. Its antigen is still unknown. The CDR3 sequence is 15 residues long. Trimming left V 1 base short and J 1 base short, with 7 bases between. Germline loops: CDR1 MNHEY, CDR2 SVGAGI. The specimen was stem cell memory CD4+ T cells from blood. This chain links TRBV6-5 with TRBJ2-2; D gene ambiguous. This clonotype was sampled from a woman between 40 and 55 years old with type 1 diabetes. The CDR3 DNA reads as TGTGCCAGCAGTTACTTGAGGAGGAACACCGGGGAGCTGTTTTTT. The encoded protein is CASSYLRRNTGELFF.